Shown below are 25 T cell receptor beta chains from a single sample sequenced in a study of blood T cell repertoires in COVID-19. The assay was immunoSEQ multiplex PCR, and TCRdb's table has in-frame clones only and misses some. There are over 130,000 clones in the sample; 80% to 90% occur only once, and roughly 3.5% lies in the top ten. Sequencing was carried out using peripheral blood. These receptors came from a man between 65 and 85 years old with acute or convalescent COVID-19.

The chain is built from TRBV28 and TRBJ2-7, with 12 bases fitting TRBD2. The CDR3 contains 15 residues. V shed 5 bases, J shed 4 bases, and the junction held 6 bases outside the gene matches. CDR1 is MDHEN and CDR2 is SYDVKM in the germline V gene. The CDR3 protein is CASSPRTSGNYEQYF. The DNA for the CDR3 is TGTGCCAGCAGTCCGAGGACTAGCGGGAATTACGAGCAGTACTTC.

The rearrangement joins TRBV19 to TRBJ2-2; 8 bases line up with TRBD1. CDR3 length equals 13 residues. The V and J ends lost 5 bases and 7 bases, in that order; junction bases with no gene match: 3. Germline CDR1 LNHDA, CDR2 SQIVND (reference sequence). The CDR3 DNA follows: TGTGCCAGTAGTGACAGGGGAATCGGGGAGCTGTTTTTT. It codes for CASSDRGIGELFF. The full variable domain, with the rest looked up from reference TRBV19 and TRBJ2-2, is DGGITQSPKYLFRKEGQNVTLSCEQNLNHDAMYWYRQDPGQGLRLIYYSQIVNDFQKGDIAEGYSVSREKKESFPLTVTSAQKNPTAFYLCASSDRGIGELFFGEGSRLTVL.

V usage is TRBV6-1 and J usage is TRBJ2-7, with D perhaps matching TRBD1 (6 bases). Germline V gene data show CDR1 as MNHNS and CDR2 as SASEGT. The V and J ends lost 7 bases and 3 bases respectively, with 7 bases between them. This CDR3 has 11 amino acids. CDR3 nucleotide sequence: TGTGCCAGCAAGGGGGTCTACGAGCAGTACTTC. Amino acid sequence: CASKGVYEQYF.

The chain links TRBV3-1 (or the pseudogene TRBV3-2) to TRBJ2-7; the match to TRBD2 covers 10 bases. The CDR3 has 15 residues. Germline CDR1 is LGHDT and CDR2 is YNNKEL (reference sequence). Germline trimming cut 4 bases from V and 0 bases from J; bases unmatched to any gene: 3. The DNA of the CDR3 is TGTGCCAGCAGCCGCGGACTAGCGGCCTCCTACGAGCAGTACTTC. Translated, it gives CASSRGLAASYEQYF.

The chain employs TRBV28 and TRBJ2-2, with D possibly being TRBD2 (6 bases). There are 15 residues in the CDR3. Trimming removed 7 bases at V and 0 bases at J, with 12 bases between. Germline V CDR1 and CDR2: MDHEN, SYDVKM. CDR3 bases: TGTGCCAGCAAGGAGACGGGGGCGAACACCGGGGAGCTGTTTTTT. This translates into CASKETGANTGELFF.

The CDR3 nucleotides read TGTGCCAGCAGCGTAGAACTAGCGGGGGACACAGATACGCAGTATTTT. It is translated as CASSVELAGDTDTQYF. The chain has TRBV9 and TRBJ2-3; TRBD2 aligns across 11 bases. Per germline, CDR1 SGDLS and CDR2 YYNGEE. The CDR3 is 16 amino acids. Trimming cost V 0 bases and J 2 bases; bases outside gene matches: 2. Variable domain in full (rest from reference TRBV9 and TRBJ2-3): DSGVTQTPKHLITATGQRVTLRCSPRSGDLSVYWYQQSLDQGLQFLIQYYNGEERAKGNILERFSAQQFPDLHSELNLSSLELGDSALYFCASSVELAGDTDTQYFGPGTRLTVL.

V and J are TRBV6-1 and TRBJ2-7; the match to TRBD2 covers 11 bases. The CDR3 loop spans 16 amino acids. Germline loops: CDR1 MNHNS, CDR2 SASEGT. J gave up 0 bases and V 4 bases, and 5 bases lay outside the gene matches. Here the CDR3 DNA reads TGTGCCAGCAGTGCCCTGACTAGCGGGGTCTCCTACGAGCAGTACTTC. Its protein is CASSALTSGVSYEQYF.

The chain is built from TRBV2 and TRBJ2-2; tentatively, D is TRBD2 (5 bases). Per germline, CDR1 SNHLY and CDR2 FYNNEI. There are 14 residues in the CDR3. The ends were cut back, 11 bases at V and 5 bases at J, with 18 bases in the middle. Here the CDR3 DNA reads TGTGCCTCAGAGAAGGGCCCGGGGACCGGGGAGCTGTTTTTT. Its translation: CASEKGPGTGELFF.

CDR3 amino acids: CASSVARDRGLNSPLHF. The CDR3, as DNA: TGTGCCAGCAGCGTAGCTCGGGACAGGGGCCTTAATTCACCCCTCCACTTT. This chain links TRBV9 with TRBJ1-6; 10 bases agree with TRBD1. The germline V gene has CDR1 SGDLS and CDR2 YYNGEE. The CDR3 runs 17 residues. Trimming took 0 bases from V and 6 from J; bases not matched to a gene: 6.

V gene TRBV28 combines with J gene TRBJ2-7, with a tentative D call TRBD2 (5 bases). There are 13 residues in the CDR3. V was shortened by 3 bases and J by 5 bases, with 11 bases between the two germline ends. Germline V gene data show CDR1 as MDHEN and CDR2 as SYDVKM. DNA for the CDR3: TGTGCCAGCAGTTTTCCTCACGGGAACGAGCAGTACTTC. Translated, it gives CASSFPHGNEQYF.

This clone was seen once. The chain recombines TRBV28 with TRBJ1-4, with D tentatively TRBD1 (5 bases). CDR3 size: 15 residues. Trimming shortened V by 6 bases and J by 0 bases, and 11 bases separated the two germline ends. Per germline, CDR1 MDHEN and CDR2 SYDVKM. CDR3 DNA: TGTGCCAGCAGCGGGGGAAGTGCAACTAATGAAAAACTGTTTTTT. This sequence encodes CASSGGSATNEKLFF.

J is TRBJ1-3 and V is TRBV6-1; maybe TRBD1 (5 bases). CDR1 and CDR2 (germline): MNHNS, SASEGT. The CDR3 runs to 14 residues. Trimming left V 6 bases short and J 0 bases short, with 9 bases between. CDR3 nucleotides: TGTGCCAGCAGACTACAGGCCTCTGGAAACACCATATATTTT. This encodes CASRLQASGNTIYF.

The table lists this clone with a few counts. This rearrangement joins TRBV19 to TRBJ2-1; 8 bases are a match to TRBD2. Germline V CDR1 and CDR2: LNHDA, SQIVND (reference sequence). The CDR3 consists of 17 residues. V lost 2 bases to trimming and J lost 6 bases; unmatched junction nucleotides: 12. The CDR3 region has the DNA TGTGCCAGTAGTATAACCCCAACTAGCGGAGCACCCAATGAGCAGTTCTTC. This codes for CASSITPTSGAPNEQFF.

This clone was observed a handful of times. This sequence joins TRBV7-3 and TRBJ2-1; 13 bases match TRBD2. This CDR3 comprises 14 residues. Germline assignment: CDR1 SGHTA and CDR2 FQGTGA. V lost 5 bases to trimming and J lost 15 bases; unmatched junction nucleotides: 10. CDR3 sequence: CASSVGLAGALLFF. The DNA of the CDR3 is TGTGCCAGCAGCGTCGGACTAGCGGGGGCCCTGTTGTTCTTC.

The gene calls are TRBV19 and TRBJ2-1; 7 bases match TRBD2. Trimming took 7 bases from V and 8 from J; bases not matched to a gene: 11. Per germline, CDR1 LNHDA and CDR2 SQIVND (reference sequence). The CDR3 is 14 amino acids. The CDR3 sequence: CASTLRGLGYEQFF. The CDR3 nucleotides are TGTGCCAGTACCCTTCGCGGACTAGGATATGAGCAGTTCTTC. Drawing the rest from reference TRBV19 and TRBJ2-1, the complete variable domain is DGGITQSPKYLFRKEGQNVTLSCEQNLNHDAMYWYRQDPGQGLRLIYYSQIVNDFQKGDIAEGYSVSREKKESFPLTVTSAQKNPTAFYLCASTLRGLGYEQFFGPGTRLTVL.

The chain recombines TRBV4-2 with TRBJ2-5, with D possibly TRBD2 on 6 matching bases. CDR3 length: 17 amino acids. Germline CDR1 and CDR2: LGHNA and YNFKEQ. The V end lost 0 bases, the J end lost 2 bases, and 16 bases lay between the germline ends. This chain's CDR3 is CASSQELGGRGQETQYF. The CDR3 coding sequence is TGTGCCAGCAGCCAAGAACTCGGGGGTCGAGGTCAAGAGACCCAGTACTTC.

This clone was found once. V usage is TRBV29-1 and J usage is TRBJ2-2, with D maybe TRBD2 (6 bases). The germline V and J ends were trimmed by 4 bases and 0 bases, with 15 bases remaining between them. Germline CDR1 reads SQVTM; CDR2 reads ANQGSEA. This CDR3 comprises 16 residues. This chain's CDR3 is CSVVPLAFANTGELFF. The DNA for the CDR3 is TGCAGCGTTGTACCTCTAGCGTTCGCGAACACCGGGGAGCTGTTTTTT.

The chain employs TRBV19 and TRBJ1-4; D gene uncertain. Trimming took 0 bases from V and 8 from J, leaving 13 bases between them. CDR1 and CDR2 from the germline V gene are LNHDA and SQIVND (reference sequence). This CDR3 has 15 residues. CDR3 loop: CASSIDQALGEKLFF. The DNA for the CDR3 is TGTGCCAGTAGTATAGACCAGGCGCTTGGGGAAAAACTGTTTTTT.

V gene TRBV10-3 combines with J gene TRBJ1-2; D is ambiguous. The CDR3 consists of 13 residues. CDR1 is ENHRY, CDR2 SYGVKD, per germline. Trimming cost V 2 bases and J 7 bases, with 11 bases left between them. CDR3 loop: CAISELGPGGYTF. The CDR3 nucleotides read TGTGCCATCAGTGAGCTGGGCCCTGGTGGCTACACCTTC.

V gene TRBV9 combines with J gene TRBJ2-1; TRBD2 matches at 14 bases. Germline V gives CDR1 SGDLS, CDR2 YYNGEE. The CDR3 length is 15 residues. The ends lost 5 bases at V and 5 bases at J; junction bases unmatched: 3. The CDR3 region is CASSPGLAGDNEQFF. CDR3 bases: TGTGCCAGCAGTCCGGGACTAGCGGGAGACAATGAGCAGTTCTTC.

This clone was counted once. The rearrangement uses TRBV6-1 and TRBJ1-1; D remains unclear. CDR3 size: 13 residues. V lost 1 base and J 8 bases, leaving 11 bases between the germline ends. Germline CDR1 MNHNS, CDR2 SASEGT. CDR3 in amino acids: CASSEGGPYEAFF. CDR3 nucleotides: TGTGCCAGCAGTGAAGGAGGGCCGTACGAAGCTTTCTTT.

This sequence joins TRBV7-2 and TRBJ2-5; TRBD2 agrees at 7 bases. The CDR3 is 14 amino acids. Germline CDR1 and CDR2: SGHTA and FQGNSA. J gave up 3 bases and V 5 bases, and 6 bases lay outside the gene matches. The CDR3: CASSQGLGKETQYF. The CDR3 DNA is TGTGCCAGCAGCCAAGGACTAGGCAAAGAGACCCAGTACTTC.

The V gene is TRBV7-2, the J gene TRBJ2-1; 10 positions match TRBD2. J lost 9 bases, V lost 2 bases, and 13 bases had no gene match. This CDR3 has 17 amino acids. Germline CDR1 reads SGHTA; CDR2 reads FQGNSA. In DNA, the CDR3 is TGTGCCAGCAGCTTAAGAGGGGCCGGACTAGCGGTGGGTGAGCAGTTCTTC. It codes for CASSLRGAGLAVGEQFF.

The V gene is TRBV3-1 (or the pseudogene TRBV3-2), the J gene TRBJ2-2; perhaps TRBD1 as D (6 bases). The ends were cut back, 1 base at V and 5 bases at J, with 8 bases in the middle. The CDR3 runs 14 residues. The germline CDR1 and CDR2 sequences are LGHDT and YNNKEL (reference sequence). CDR3 amino acids: CASSQVDRTGELFF. Here the CDR3 DNA reads TGTGCCAGCAGCCAAGTGGACAGAACCGGGGAGCTGTTTTTT.

V and J are TRBV9 and TRBJ2-5; 7 bases agree with TRBD2. The CDR3 totals 16 residues. Per germline, CDR1 SGDLS and CDR2 YYNGEE. V dropped 4 bases and J dropped 2; count of bases not matched to a gene: 11. CDR3 protein: CASSPPRASGQETQYF. CDR3 in DNA: TGTGCCAGCAGCCCCCCTAGGGCTAGCGGACAAGAGACCCAGTACTTC.